This TCR beta chain was recorded in a study of blood T cell repertoires in COVID-19. Study details: Sources were T cells, B-cell-depleted T cells, or PBMCs; the material itself was cDNA or gDNA.

As handled by the study authors: Researchers report that nucleated cell counts were estimated from reference gene primer amplification. Repertoires were generated with immunoSEQ multiplex PCR, while TCRdb's copy carries only in-frame clones and drops some. The D gene and trimming were derived from the DNA, and the V and J assignments and clone size from that table. Of about 170,000 clones in the sample, just over 90% were seen once. V lost 3 bases, J lost 9 bases, and 6 bases stayed unmatched. The CDR3 covers 12 residues. Looked up from germline, CDR1 is SGHTS and CDR2 is YDEGEE. This TCR came from a man in his late teens or twenties with COVID-19, enrolled during active disease. The gene calls are TRBV5-8 and TRBJ2-7; 7 positions agree with TRBD1. Sequencing was carried out using peripheral blood. Here the CDR3 reads CASSWTRDRQYF. The CDR3 DNA reads as TGTGCCAGCAGCTGGACCCGGGACAGGCAGTACTTC.